These T cell receptor beta chains were read from a single sample in a study of type 1 and type 2 diabetes patients. TCRdb redid the calling of the multiplex PCR reads with MiXCR, one entry per CDR3 protein. The sample has 250,000 to 300,000 distinct CDR3 sequences, over 45% seen once. The sequenced sample was peripheral blood mononuclear cells (PBMCs). All receptors derive from a man younger than 35 with type 2 diabetes. Both conserved end residues are part of each CDR3. The D gene is left open where the match is weak. Size tells how often a clone was seen (once, few, many) or the class of an expanded clone, and some rows leave it out.

j_gene: TRBJ1-2
d_gene: .
abundance: .
v_gene: TRBV29-1
CDR3nt: TGCAGCGTTCTCCCGACAGGCAACTATGGCTACACCTTC
CDR3aa: CSVLPTGNYGYTF

j_gene: TRBJ1-1
d_gene: .
abundance: few
v_gene: TRBV30
CDR3nt: TGTGCCTGGAGGGGCGGAATTGAAGCTTTCTTT
CDR3aa: CAWRGGIEAFF

j_gene: TRBJ1-2
d_gene: .
abundance: .
v_gene: TRBV30
CDR3nt: TGTGCCTGGAATAGTCAGGGGATAAATGGCTACACCTTC
CDR3aa: CAWNSQGINGYTF

j_gene: TRBJ1-1
d_gene: .
abundance: .
v_gene: TRBV19
CDR3nt: TGTGCCAGTATTCCCAGGGTGGGCACTGAAGCTTTCTTT
CDR3aa: CASIPRVGTEAFF

j_gene: TRBJ2-5
d_gene: .
abundance: few
v_gene: TRBV6-6
CDR3nt: TGCGCCAGCAGTGAGTCGATGGGGGTCCAAGAGACCCAGTACTTC
CDR3aa: CASSESMGVQETQYF

j_gene: TRBJ2-7
d_gene: TRBD1
abundance: .
v_gene: TRBV27
CDR3nt: TGTGCCAGCAGTCCACAGGGGCTCGAGCAGTACTTC
CDR3aa: CASSPQGLEQYF

j_gene: TRBJ1-6
d_gene: .
abundance: few
v_gene: TRBV7-2
CDR3nt: TGTGCCAGCAGCTTAGAAGTGGGACCTTCCTATAATTCACCCCTCCACTTT
CDR3aa: CASSLEVGPSYNSPLHF

j_gene: TRBJ2-1
d_gene: TRBD2
abundance: .
v_gene: TRBV9
CDR3nt: TGTGCCAGCAGCGAGGCTAGCGGGAATTATGAGCAGTTCTTC
CDR3aa: CASSEASGNYEQFF

j_gene: TRBJ2-1
d_gene: TRBD1
abundance: .
v_gene: TRBV19
CDR3nt: TGTGCCAGTAGTATTGGAGCTGGACAGGGGTACAATGAGCAGTTCTTC
CDR3aa: CASSIGAGQGYNEQFF

j_gene: TRBJ1-2
d_gene: .
abundance: .
v_gene: TRBV7-9
CDR3nt: TGTGCCAGCAGCCCCTTAGGGATCGGGGCTGGTGGCTACACCTTC
CDR3aa: CASSPLGIGAGGYTF

j_gene: TRBJ1-1
d_gene: .
abundance: .
v_gene: TRBV6-6
CDR3nt: TGTGCCAGCATTAAGGAGATTCTGAACACTGAAGCTTTCTTT
CDR3aa: CASIKEILNTEAFF

j_gene: TRBJ2-7
d_gene: TRBD1
abundance: .
v_gene: TRBV7-2
CDR3nt: TGTGCCAGCACCCCGAGACACGACAGGGTAACCGGCTACGAGCAGTACTTC
CDR3aa: CASTPRHDRVTGYEQYF

j_gene: TRBJ2-7
d_gene: .
abundance: many
v_gene: TRBV10-3
CDR3nt: TGTGCCATCAGCGCAGGGACGGAGCAGTACTTC
CDR3aa: CAISAGTEQYF

j_gene: TRBJ2-2
d_gene: .
abundance: few
v_gene: TRBV5-1
CDR3nt: TGCGCCAGCAGCTTGGCCGAAGGGTATGGAACCGGGGAGCTGTTTTTT
CDR3aa: CASSLAEGYGTGELFF

j_gene: TRBJ2-7
d_gene: .
abundance: many
v_gene: TRBV15
CDR3nt: TGTGCCACCAGCAGAGATCGGCACGCATACGAGCAGTACTTC
CDR3aa: CATSRDRHAYEQYF

j_gene: TRBJ1-2
d_gene: .
abundance: few
v_gene: TRBV20-1
CDR3nt: TGCAGTGCTAGGGGCCCGGGACACCTTGTCTATGGCTACACCTTC
CDR3aa: CSARGPGHLVYGYTF

j_gene: TRBJ2-7
d_gene: TRBD1
abundance: .
v_gene: TRBV3-1
CDR3nt: TGTGCCAGCAGCTCCCGACAGGGGGCTAGGACCTACGAGCAGTACTTC
CDR3aa: CASSSRQGARTYEQYF

j_gene: TRBJ2-5
d_gene: TRBD2
abundance: .
v_gene: TRBV30
CDR3nt: TGTGCCTGGAGTGTAGGGACTAAGGGGGAGACCCAGTACTTC
CDR3aa: CAWSVGTKGETQYF

j_gene: TRBJ2-7
d_gene: TRBD2
abundance: .
v_gene: TRBV6-5
CDR3nt: TGTGCCAGCAGTTACAGTACGGTGTCGGAGGCGGGGGGCCCCGACTACGAGCAGTACTTC
CDR3aa: CASSYSTVSEAGGPDYEQYF

j_gene: TRBJ2-7
d_gene: TRBD2
abundance: many
v_gene: TRBV2
CDR3nt: TGTGCCAGCAGTGAGGGCCCCAGCGGGACGGCGTACGAGCAGTACTTC
CDR3aa: CASSEGPSGTAYEQYF

j_gene: TRBJ2-7
d_gene: TRBD2
abundance: .
v_gene: TRBV18
CDR3nt: TGTGCCAGCTCACCTATCAGTGCGGGAGGCTCCTACGAGCAGTACTTC
CDR3aa: CASSPISAGGSYEQYF

j_gene: TRBJ2-5
d_gene: TRBD1
abundance: many
v_gene: TRBV7-8
CDR3nt: TGTGCCAGCAGCCCACGGGACAGAACTATAGTGGAGACCCAGTACTTC
CDR3aa: CASSPRDRTIVETQYF

j_gene: TRBJ2-3
d_gene: TRBD2
abundance: .
v_gene: TRBV4-1
CDR3nt: TGCGCCAGCAGCCAATGGGGGGGACTAGCGGGAGATACGCAGTATTTT
CDR3aa: CASSQWGGLAGDTQYF

j_gene: TRBJ2-3
d_gene: .
abundance: few
v_gene: TRBV24-1
CDR3nt: TGTGCCACCAGTAAGACAGCAGATACGCAGTATTTT
CDR3aa: CATSKTADTQYF

j_gene: TRBJ2-6
d_gene: TRBD1
abundance: .
v_gene: TRBV6-6
CDR3nt: TGTGCCAGCACCAGGACAGGACTCTCTCGGGCCAACGTCCTGACTTTC
CDR3aa: CASTRTGLSRANVLTF

j_gene: TRBJ2-1
d_gene: TRBD1
abundance: .
v_gene: TRBV28
CDR3nt: TGTGCCAGCAGTCCTCCGACAGGGGCCTATGAGCAGTTCTTC
CDR3aa: CASSPPTGAYEQFF

j_gene: TRBJ2-5
d_gene: .
abundance: many
v_gene: TRBV10-3
CDR3nt: TGTGCCACCACCGGACAGTTACTACAAGAGACCCAGTACTTC
CDR3aa: CATTGQLLQETQYF

j_gene: TRBJ1-2
d_gene: .
abundance: medium-sized
v_gene: TRBV7-8
CDR3nt: TGTGCCAGCAGCTCCCAGACAGGACAAAACTATGGCTACACCTTC
CDR3aa: CASSSQTGQNYGYTF

j_gene: TRBJ1-6
d_gene: .
abundance: .
v_gene: TRBV6-5
CDR3nt: TGTGCCAGCAGTTACTCCCCAAGGGCCAATTCACCCCTCCACTTT
CDR3aa: CASSYSPRANSPLHF

j_gene: TRBJ2-2
d_gene: .
abundance: .
v_gene: TRBV5-6
CDR3nt: TGTGCCAGCAGCTTGCGGGTTGGCACCGGGGAGCTGTTTTTT
CDR3aa: CASSLRVGTGELFF

j_gene: TRBJ2-7
d_gene: .
abundance: .
v_gene: TRBV7-2
CDR3nt: TGTGCCAGCAGCTCAAGTATCAGGTTCTACGAGCAGTACTTC
CDR3aa: CASSSSIRFYEQYF

j_gene: TRBJ1-5
d_gene: .
abundance: .
v_gene: TRBV20-1
CDR3nt: TGCAGTGCTCAACGGGACACCGATCAGCCCCAGCATTTT
CDR3aa: CSAQRDTDQPQHF

j_gene: TRBJ2-3
d_gene: TRBD2
abundance: once
v_gene: TRBV9
CDR3nt: TGTGCCAGCAGCGTAGATGCGGGAGGGCCGGCAGATACGCAGTATTTT
CDR3aa: CASSVDAGGPADTQYF

j_gene: TRBJ1-1
d_gene: TRBD1
abundance: .
v_gene: TRBV4-2
CDR3nt: TGTGCCAGCAGCCGAGAGGGACAGGGCGGTACGGAAGCTTTCTTT
CDR3aa: CASSREGQGGTEAFF

j_gene: TRBJ2-3
d_gene: .
abundance: .
v_gene: TRBV20-1
CDR3nt: TGCAGTGCTAGAGATATGGGGGCTGCTTGGCTCACAGATACGCAGTATTTT
CDR3aa: CSARDMGAAWLTDTQYF

j_gene: TRBJ2-7
d_gene: TRBD1
abundance: .
v_gene: TRBV5-1
CDR3nt: TGCGCCAGCACCGGGACAGCCAACTACGAGCAGTACTTC
CDR3aa: CASTGTANYEQYF

j_gene: TRBJ2-3
d_gene: .
abundance: .
v_gene: TRBV7-3
CDR3nt: TGTGCCAGCAGCTTAAAGGGCGAAGGTACGCAGTATTTT
CDR3aa: CASSLKGEGTQYF

j_gene: TRBJ2-7
d_gene: .
abundance: .
v_gene: TRBV6-6
CDR3nt: TGTGCCAGCAGTTTTCATCAGAGCTCCTACGAGCAGTACTTC
CDR3aa: CASSFHQSSYEQYF

j_gene: TRBJ2-7
d_gene: .
abundance: .
v_gene: TRBV27
CDR3nt: TGTGCCAGCTGGTCAACGCGCCAACCCTACGAGCAGTACTTC
CDR3aa: CASWSTRQPYEQYF

j_gene: TRBJ1-1
d_gene: TRBD1
abundance: few
v_gene: TRBV11-2
CDR3nt: TGTGCCAGCAGTCGTGCGGGACAGCAGAACACTGAAGCTTTCTTT
CDR3aa: CASSRAGQQNTEAFF

j_gene: TRBJ2-7
d_gene: TRBD1
abundance: few
v_gene: TRBV9
CDR3nt: TGTGCCAGCAGCGTAGAAGGAGGACAGGGAGACGGGCAGTACTTC
CDR3aa: CASSVEGGQGDGQYF